This record covers a single TCR beta chain. Its target antigen remains unknown. It has no much larger one-base neighbor in the sample; base qualities were not kept. Genomic DNA was extracted from sorted cells for sequencing of the TCRbeta CDR3 region. The immunoSEQ Assay was used to sequence the TCRbeta CDR3 regions. What TCRdb holds here is the immuneACCESS table cut down to in-frame rearrangements. Part of the clones is not present; checked against another copy, under half of the missing clones reflect an unresolved V gene, and the others are unexplained. The sample table records approximately 82,000 clones; around nine tenths of these occur just once. The ten largest clones add up to 0.65% to 0.95% of the sample. This specimen belongs to a study of OX40 agonist ivuxolimab in advanced cancers. In terms of the full investigation: Ivuxolimab, which targeted the costimulatory receptor OX40 (CD134), was an agonistic, fully human IgG2 monoclonal antibody. Intravenous ivuxolimab was administered to patients every 2 weeks at six dose levels: 0.01, 0.1, 0.3, 1.5, 3 and 10 mg/kg. Of the approximately 54 dose-escalation patients, hepatocellular carcinoma was present in around 19, melanoma in roughly 15, renal cell carcinoma in 9 and head and neck cancer in 9. In the dose-escalation cohort, 82.7% of patients were male, and the mean age was about 55 years, with a range of about 23 to 90. Prior anti-PD-1, anti-PD-L1 or anti-CTLA-4 therapy was permitted, and approximately 39% of dose-escalation patients had received checkpoint inhibitors. Partial responses occurred in three dose-escalation patients, of whom one had hepatocellular carcinoma and two had cutaneous melanoma. The purpose of peripheral TCRbeta sequencing was to test whether ivuxolimab changed TCR sequence diversity and led to clonal T-cell expansion. The monotherapy dose-escalation portion (N ≈ 57 patients) of the phase I ivuxolimab trial is reported in the paper. Beyond this particular receptor, the publication reports: After ivuxolimab, more expanded clones were found on average in CD8+ T cells than in CD4+ T cells. Clonal expansion of both CD4+ and CD8+ blood T cells was observed from baseline to week 6 at doses 0.1 to 3.0 mg/kg. Antigen specificity was not determined for the clonally expanded peripheral T cells. Low levels of normalized T-cell clonal expansion were also shown by some nonresponding patients. In the 0.1-3.0 mg/kg groups, partial responders were among the patients with the lowest normalized peripheral clonal expansion, particularly in CD8+ T cells.

The trial excluded patients who had a history of autoimmune disease or who were on systemic immunosuppression. In every dose cohort, peripheral blood was drawn for TCR sequencing at baseline, cycle 4 day 1, and cycle 7 day 1. Samples came from an open-label, multicenter, first-in-human phase I dose-escalation trial of ivuxolimab. Adults with locally advanced or metastatic melanoma, renal cell carcinoma, hepatocellular carcinoma or head and neck squamous cell carcinoma were enrolled in the trial. Before TCR sequencing, CD4+ T cells and CD8+ T cells from peripheral blood were sorted into separate populations. The germline V gene provides CDR1 SGHRS and CDR2 YFSETQ. The CDR3 covers 14 residues, taking in both the cysteine and the phenylalanine. Only the CDR3 region is kept as DNA, spanning 42 bases read in frame from base 1. V loses 2 bases at its end and J loses 3 bases; junction bases beyond the gene matches: 0.

The material sequenced was CD4+ or CD8+ T cells sorted from blood, taken in a trial of the OX40 agonist ivuxolimab. This clonotype was obtained from an adult with an advanced solid tumor such as melanoma, head and neck, liver or kidney cancer. Recombination connected TRBV5-1 to TRBJ2-2; a stretch of 8 junction bases matches TRBD1. The nucleotide sequence reads TGCGCCAGCAGCTTACAGGGGGACACCGGGGAGCTGTTTTTT. It codes for CASSLQGDTGELFF.